Listed here are 32 T cell receptor beta chains from one sample, sequenced in a study of blood T cell repertoires in COVID-19. Repertoires were generated with immunoSEQ multiplex PCR, while TCRdb's copy carries only in-frame clones and drops some. Here the sample spans tens of thousands of clones, 88% being singletons. The specimen was peripheral blood. The receptors here all came from a human donor in a cohort sampled during active COVID-19.

This CDR3 reads CASSEAGTSGGGPTDTQYF. The CDR3 nucleotides are TGTGCCAGCAGCGAAGCCGGGACTAGCGGGGGGGGCCCTACAGATACGCAGTATTTT. V gene TRBV9 combines with J gene TRBJ2-3; 16 bases match TRBD2. The V segment lost 3 bases and the J segment 3 bases; nucleotides outside the gene matches: 10. Germline values: CDR1 SGDLS, CDR2 YYNGEE. This CDR3 has 19 residues.

This chain's CDR3 is CASSSGTGISDTQYF. CDR3 coding DNA: TGTGCCAGCAGCTCCGGGACAGGGATTTCAGATACGCAGTATTTT. V and J are TRBV7-2 and TRBJ2-3, with 9 bases identical to TRBD1. J gave up 4 bases and V 4 bases, and 6 bases lay outside the gene matches. From germline, CDR1 is SGHTA and CDR2 FQGNSA. The CDR3 loop spans 15 amino acids.

This sequence joins TRBV19 and TRBJ1-6; 7 bases are a match to TRBD1. CDR3 length: 13 amino acids. Germline V gene data show CDR1 as LNHDA and CDR2 as SQIVND (reference sequence). J gave up 8 bases and V 8 bases, and 6 bases lay outside the gene matches. The CDR3 DNA reads as TGTGCCAGTTCGGACAGGACGGATTCACCCCTCCACTTT. Protein product: CASSDRTDSPLHF.

This clone was detected once. The rearrangement uses TRBV5-5 and TRBJ2-3; D not resolved. Germline CDR1 and CDR2: SGHKS and YYEKEE (reference sequence). Trimming left V 4 bases short and J 4 bases short, with 10 bases between. The CDR3 is 13 residues long. The CDR3 bases are TGTGCCAGCAGCCCTTACTACTCAGATACGCAGTATTTT. It yields the protein CASSPYYSDTQYF.

This chain joins TRBV5-1 and TRBJ2-3, with TRBD2 identical over 11 bases. V shed 4 bases, J shed 0 bases, and the junction held 4 bases outside the gene matches. The CDR3 has 16 amino acids. CDR1 is SGHRS and CDR2 is YFSETQ in the germline V gene. The CDR3 nucleotides read TGCGCCAGCAGCGGGGGACTAGCGGCCAGCACAGATACGCAGTATTTT. It encodes CASSGGLAASTDTQYF.

This clone was seen a single time. V gene TRBV2 combines with J gene TRBJ2-3, with TRBD2 matching over 9 bases. Germline trimming cut 6 bases from V and 3 bases from J; bases unmatched to any gene: 7. The CDR3 is 15 amino acids. Germline V lookup: CDR1 SNHLY, CDR2 FYNNEI. Here the CDR3 reads CASSRSGGGTDTQYF. CDR3 sequence (DNA): TGTGCCAGCAGCCGTAGCGGGGGCGGGACAGATACGCAGTATTTT.

The sample holds one count of this clone. This chain uses TRBV5-4 with TRBJ2-5; 10 nucleotides line up with TRBD2. This CDR3 spans 16 amino acids. V lost 4 bases, J lost 4 bases, and 10 bases stayed unmatched. The germline V gene has CDR1 SGHNT and CDR2 YYREEE (reference sequence). CDR3 DNA sequence: TGTGCCAGCAGCCCTGTGCTAGCGGGGGCCAGAGAGACCCAGTACTTC. Translated: CASSPVLAGARETQYF.

This clone was seen a single time. The gene calls are TRBV6-6 and TRBJ2-7, with 13 bases that match TRBD2. The CDR3 loop spans 15 amino acids. Trimming at V came to 2 bases and at J to 3 bases, leaving 1 base not matched to a gene. The germline CDR1 and CDR2 sequences are MNHNY and SVGAGI (reference sequence). The CDR3 loop is CASSYGLAGDYEQYF. The DNA of the CDR3 is TGTGCCAGCAGTTACGGACTAGCGGGGGACTACGAGCAGTACTTC.

The chain has TRBV10-3 and TRBJ2-7, with TRBD2 matching 7 bases. V lost 6 bases to trimming and J lost 0 bases; unmatched junction nucleotides: 14. Per germline, CDR1 ENHRY and CDR2 SYGVKD. The CDR3 spans 17 residues. CDR3 sequence reads: CAISLPPSGGSSYEQYF. The CDR3 DNA reads TGTGCCATCAGCCTGCCACCTAGCGGAGGGAGCTCCTACGAGCAGTACTTC.

V usage is TRBV13 and J usage is TRBJ2-6; D unclear. V lost 0 bases and J 2 bases, leaving 11 bases between the germline ends. Germline CDR1 reads PRHDT; CDR2 reads FYEKMQ (reference sequence). The CDR3 has 17 amino acids. CDR3 in amino acids: CASSLGSGSTGANVLTF. The DNA of the CDR3 is TGTGCCAGCAGCTTAGGGTCAGGATCCACTGGGGCCAACGTCCTGACTTTC.

The genes are TRBV2 and TRBJ1-1; D perhaps matches TRBD1 (6 bases). There are 12 residues in the CDR3. CDR1 is SNHLY, CDR2 FYNNEI, per germline. With 6 bases removed from V and 6 bases from J, the gap between germline ends came to 11 bases. In DNA form, the CDR3 reads TGTGCCAGCAGAGTACAGGGTTCTGAAGCTTTCTTT. As protein: CASRVQGSEAFF.

J is TRBJ1-2 and V is TRBV27; 7 bases are shared with TRBD1. The CDR3 has 17 amino acids. Unmatched junction bases numbered 10, after V lost 0 bases and J lost 3 bases. The germline CDR1 and CDR2 sequences are MNHEY and SMNVEV (reference sequence). CDR3 protein: CASSLSFAGDSDYGYTF. CDR3 DNA sequence: TGTGCCAGCAGTTTATCGTTTGCCGGGGACAGTGACTATGGCTACACCTTC.

The rearrangement uses TRBV5-3 and TRBJ1-2; 9 positions agree with TRBD1. TRBV5-3 has ORF status, its function being uncertain. The length of the CDR3 is 13 residues. With 4 bases clipped from V and 6 bases from J, the junction kept 4 bases outside the gene matches. This chain's CDR3 is CARSDRGKNGYTF. CDR3 coding DNA: TGTGCCAGAAGCGACAGGGGGAAGAATGGCTACACCTTC.

The rearrangement uses TRBV30 and TRBJ1-2; no definite D call. Looked up from germline, CDR1 is GTSNPN and CDR2 is SVGIG (reference sequence). Trimming stripped 1 base from V and 5 bases from J, with 8 bases between. CDR3 length equals 12 residues. DNA for the CDR3: TGTGCCTGGAGTGCCGCCAGGTATGGCTACACCTTC. The encoded protein is CAWSAARYGYTF.

V and J are TRBV5-1 and TRBJ2-3, with 14 bases that match TRBD2. Trimming removed 0 bases from V and 2 bases from J; junction bases left unmatched: 8. The CDR3 spans 19 residues. Germline lookup yields CDR1 SGHRS and CDR2 YFSETQ. CDR3 in amino acids: CASSLAMGLAGEYTDTQYF. CDR3 coding DNA: TGCGCCAGCAGCTTGGCCATGGGACTAGCGGGAGAGTACACAGATACGCAGTATTTT.

The chain recombines TRBV5-1 with TRBJ1-1; 9 nucleotides agree with TRBD1. Germline CDR1 is SGHRS and CDR2 is YFSETQ. The trim removed 0 bases at V and 1 base at J, leaving 4 bases unmatched. CDR3 length: 16 amino acids. The CDR3 region is CASSLDRQGENTEAFF. DNA for the CDR3: TGCGCCAGCAGCTTGGATCGACAGGGGGAGAACACTGAAGCTTTCTTT.

V usage is TRBV7-2 and J usage is TRBJ2-7, with D tentatively TRBD2 (6 bases). V was shortened by 5 bases and J by 5 bases, with 16 bases between the two germline ends. Germline CDR1 is SGHTA and CDR2 is FQGNSA. CDR3 length equals 14 residues. The DNA of the CDR3 is TGTGCCAGCAGCGTTAGCGGAGCAACCCACGAGCAGTACTTC. Translated, it gives CASSVSGATHEQYF.

This rearrangement joins TRBV2 to TRBJ1-5; no reliable D call. Germline V gene sequence: CDR1 SNHLY, CDR2 FYNNEI. This CDR3 is built from 13 residues. Trimming pared 4 bases from V and 1 base from J, leaving 5 bases between. The CDR3 here is CASSGESNQPQHF. The DNA of the CDR3 is TGTGCCAGCAGTGGGGAGAGCAATCAGCCCCAGCATTTT.

The gene calls are TRBV3-1 (or the pseudogene TRBV3-2) and TRBJ2-2; tentatively, D is TRBD2 (6 bases). Deletions cut 1 base from V and 4 bases from J, with 10 bases between. CDR3 size: 15 residues. The germline gives CDR1 LGHDT, CDR2 YNNKEL (reference sequence). CDR3 protein: CASSQALASTGELFF. The DNA of the CDR3 is TGTGCCAGCAGCCAAGCGCTAGCGAGCACCGGGGAGCTGTTTTTT.

The chain joins TRBV20-1 to TRBJ2-2, with 11 bases identical to TRBD2. This CDR3 contains 18 residues. Germline trimming cut 3 bases from V and 0 bases from J; bases unmatched to any gene: 9. Germline-derived CDR1 and CDR2 are DFQATT and SNEGSKA (reference sequence). The CDR3 DNA is TGCAGTGCTAGTGGCCTGACTAGCGGGGATTCGAACACCGGGGAGCTGTTTTTT. This translates into CSASGLTSGDSNTGELFF.

Turning to this clone: A much more abundant neighbour one base away suggests this may be a read error. Other DNA sequences in the sample encode the same CDR3. The V call is TRBV7-8, the J call TRBJ2-3, with 8 bases lining up with TRBD2. The length of the CDR3 is 16 residues. Per the germline V gene, CDR1 is SGHVS and CDR2 is FQNEAQ. The CDR3 DNA is TGTGCTAGCAGCTTAGGGGCTAGCGGGAGCACAGATACGCAGTATTTT. Translating gives CASSLGASGSTDTQYF.

This chain links TRBV4-1 with TRBJ2-2, with TRBD1 identical over 9 bases. The CDR3 has 15 amino acids. CDR1 is MGHRA, CDR2 YSYEKL, per germline. Losses at the gene ends were 4 bases for V and 5 bases for J; bases not matched to a gene: 5. The CDR3 nucleotides are TGCGCCAGCAGCCCCCGGGACAGGGATACCGGGGAGCTGTTTTTT. This gives the protein CASSPRDRDTGELFF.

The J gene is TRBJ2-7, the V gene TRBV6-6, with 10 bases matching TRBD2. V shed 2 bases and J 5 bases; nucleotides not matched to a gene: 6. The CDR3 is 15 residues long. In germline, CDR1 is MNHNY, CDR2 SVGAGI (reference sequence). CDR3 sequence reads: CASSYGASGGNEQYF. Written as DNA, the CDR3 is TGTGCCAGCAGTTACGGGGCTAGCGGGGGAAACGAGCAGTACTTC.

This clone was seen only a few times. The chain has TRBV4-2 and TRBJ1-6; D uncertain. This CDR3 is 13 amino acids long. Germline CDR1 and CDR2: LGHNA and YNFKEQ. Trimming took off 0 bases at V and 14 bases at J, with 11 bases between the two ends. The CDR3 DNA follows: TGTGCCAGCAGCCAAGAGGAGGGTCGGGCCCTCCACTTT. It codes for CASSQEEGRALHF.

V is TRBV29-1 and J is TRBJ2-3, with TRBD2 identical over 10 bases. This CDR3 has 15 residues. Germline V gene sequence: CDR1 SQVTM, CDR2 ANQGSEA. Unmatched junction bases numbered 12, after V lost 7 bases and J lost 5 bases. The CDR3, as DNA: TGCAGCGCCAACGGAGAGCGGGGGGGTGGAGATACGCAGTATTTT. It specifies CSANGERGGGDTQYF.

This chain links TRBV5-6 with TRBJ1-2; D unclear. Germline V gene lookup returns CDR1 SGHDT and CDR2 YYEEEE. Trimming left V 2 bases short and J 0 bases short, with 8 bases between. This CDR3 has 14 amino acids. The CDR3 bases are TGTGCCAGCAGCTTACAGTATGCTAACTATGGCTACACCTTC. Protein sequence: CASSLQYANYGYTF.

V and J are TRBV10-2 and TRBJ2-2; 14 nucleotides line up with TRBD2. The J segment lost 7 bases and the V segment lost 8 bases, leaving 3 bases of the junction unmatched. The CDR3 is made up of 14 amino acids. The germline gives CDR1 WSHSY, CDR2 SAAADI. CDR3 in DNA: TGCGCCAGCGGGACTAGCGGGAGTGACGGGGAGCTGTTTTTT. Translating it yields CASGTSGSDGELFF.

This chain connects TRBV4-3 to TRBJ2-5, with a possible D match to TRBD1 (6 bases). The germline V and J ends were trimmed by 2 bases and 3 bases, with 7 bases remaining between them. Germline CDR1 and CDR2: LGHNA and YSLEER. The CDR3 runs 13 residues. The CDR3: CASSQRTEETQYF. DNA for the CDR3: TGCGCCAGCAGCCAAAGGACAGAAGAGACCCAGTACTTC.

The genes are TRBV4-1 and TRBJ1-5; D is perhaps TRBD1 (6 bases). V dropped 1 base and J dropped 0 bases, with 10 bases sitting between them. The CDR3 is 16 amino acids. In germline, CDR1 is MGHRA, CDR2 YSYEKL. The CDR3 DNA is TGCGCCAGCAGCCAAGTGGAACAGGGTAGCAATCAGCCCCAGCATTTT. Its protein is CASSQVEQGSNQPQHF.

A single count supports this clone. The gene calls are TRBV19 and TRBJ2-1, with D possibly being TRBD1 (7 bases). This CDR3 comprises 15 residues. CDR1 is LNHDA, CDR2 SQIVND, per germline (reference sequence). V was shortened by 3 bases and J by 7 bases, with 16 bases between the two germline ends. As DNA, the CDR3 is TGTGCCAGTAGTATTCGGAGGGGGCGGGTAAATGAGCAGTTCTTC. Amino acids: CASSIRRGRVNEQFF.

DNA for the CDR3: TGCGCCAGCAGCTTGGTACAGGGCAAGAACGAGCAGTACTTC. This encodes CASSLVQGKNEQYF. This chain joins TRBV5-1 and TRBJ2-7; tentative D call: TRBD1 (6 bases). The V and J ends lost 0 bases and 5 bases respectively, with 12 bases between them. Germline assignment: CDR1 SGHRS and CDR2 YFSETQ. The CDR3 extends over 14 amino acids.

V gene TRBV19 combines with J gene TRBJ2-1; possibly TRBD2 for D (5 bases). V was trimmed by 1 base and J by 10 bases, leaving 11 bases between them. The CDR3 consists of 13 residues. Germline CDR1 LNHDA, CDR2 SQIVND (reference sequence). Here the CDR3 reads CASSIAGIYEQFF. In DNA, the CDR3 is TGTGCCAGTAGTATAGCGGGAATATACGAGCAGTTCTTC.